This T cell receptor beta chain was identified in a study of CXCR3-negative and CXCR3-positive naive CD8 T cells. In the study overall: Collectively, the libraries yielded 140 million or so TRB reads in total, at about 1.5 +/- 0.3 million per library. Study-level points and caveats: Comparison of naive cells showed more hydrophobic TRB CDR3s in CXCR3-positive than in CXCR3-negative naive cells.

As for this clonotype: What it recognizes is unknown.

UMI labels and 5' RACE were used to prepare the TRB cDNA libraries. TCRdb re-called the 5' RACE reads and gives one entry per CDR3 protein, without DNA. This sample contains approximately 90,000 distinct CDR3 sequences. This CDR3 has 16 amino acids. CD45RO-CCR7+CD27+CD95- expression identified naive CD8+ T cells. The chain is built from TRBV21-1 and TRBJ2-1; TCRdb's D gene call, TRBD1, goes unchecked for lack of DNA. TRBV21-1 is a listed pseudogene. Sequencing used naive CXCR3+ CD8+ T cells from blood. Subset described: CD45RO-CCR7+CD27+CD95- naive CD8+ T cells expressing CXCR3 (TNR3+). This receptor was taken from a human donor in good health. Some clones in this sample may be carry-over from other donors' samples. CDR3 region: CASNRTQEEIHNEQFF.